A selection of T cell receptor beta chains follows, all from one sample in a study of OX40 agonist ivuxolimab in advanced cancers. Clones were read by immunoSEQ multiplex PCR, and TCRdb kept only the in-frame ones, dropping some. This table holds 55,000 to 75,000 clones, around 90% found once. The sample in question was CD4+ or CD8+ T cells sorted from blood, obtained in a trial of the OX40 agonist ivuxolimab. These receptor sequences come from an adult with an advanced solid tumor such as melanoma, head and neck, liver or kidney cancer. Each CDR3 is given with its conserved first and last residue. Each record gives: V gene, J gene, D gene, CDR3 length, clone size, CDR3 protein, CDR3 DNA. The D gene is left open where the match is weak. Rows give clone size only sometimes, using once, few, many, or a class for an expanded clone.

v_gene: TRBV18
j_gene: TRBJ1-5
d_gene: -
len: 18
abundance: -
CDR3aa: CASSPIGITGSSNQPQHF
CDR3nt: TGTGCCAGCTCACCAATCGGTATAACAGGGTCTAGCAATCAGCCCCAGCATTTT

v_gene: TRBV7-9
j_gene: TRBJ1-1
d_gene: -
len: 16
abundance: once
CDR3aa: CASSLGWGLGDTEAFF
CDR3nt: TGTGCCAGCAGCCTGGGGTGGGGGTTAGGGGACACTGAAGCTTTCTTT

v_gene: TRBV7-8
j_gene: TRBJ1-1
d_gene: TRBD1
len: 16
abundance: -
CDR3aa: CASSTQQGASNTEAFF
CDR3nt: TGTGCCAGCAGCACCCAACAGGGGGCGTCGAACACTGAAGCTTTCTTT

v_gene: TRBV13
j_gene: TRBJ2-3
d_gene: TRBD1
len: 15
abundance: -
CDR3aa: CASSPDRSGTDTQYF
CDR3nt: TGTGCCAGCAGCCCGGACAGGAGTGGCACAGATACGCAGTATTTT

v_gene: TRBV6-1
j_gene: TRBJ1-1
d_gene: -
len: 17
abundance: -
CDR3aa: CASSDWEGVAFSTEAFF
CDR3nt: TGTGCCAGCAGTGATTGGGAGGGGGTGGCGTTCTCCACTGAAGCTTTCTTT

v_gene: TRBV19
j_gene: TRBJ2-6
d_gene: -
len: 16
abundance: -
CDR3aa: CASKKGGDSGANVLTF
CDR3nt: TGTGCCAGTAAAAAAGGCGGCGACTCTGGGGCCAACGTCCTGACTTTC

v_gene: TRBV5-1
j_gene: TRBJ1-1
d_gene: -
len: 15
abundance: -
CDR3aa: CASSLVGPGSTEAFF
CDR3nt: TGCGCCAGCAGCTTGGTAGGCCCGGGGAGCACTGAAGCTTTCTTT

v_gene: TRBV18
j_gene: TRBJ1-3
d_gene: -
len: 15
abundance: -
CDR3aa: CASSPQGTSGNTIYF
CDR3nt: TGTGCCAGCTCACCACAGGGGACCTCTGGAAACACCATATATTTT

v_gene: TRBV19
j_gene: TRBJ1-1
d_gene: -
len: 15
abundance: few
CDR3aa: CASSSQAAVNTEAFF
CDR3nt: TGTGCCAGTAGTTCCCAGGCAGCAGTAAACACTGAAGCTTTCTTT

v_gene: TRBV7-9
j_gene: TRBJ1-1
d_gene: -
len: 15
abundance: -
CDR3aa: CASSLISRVSTEAFF
CDR3nt: TGTGCCAGCAGCTTAATCTCTCGGGTAAGCACTGAAGCTTTCTTT

v_gene: TRBV7-8
j_gene: TRBJ1-4
d_gene: TRBD1
len: 17
abundance: once
CDR3aa: CASSLVAGGGLNEKLFF
CDR3nt: TGTGCCAGCAGCTTAGTCGCAGGGGGGGGCCTTAATGAAAAACTGTTTTTT

v_gene: TRBV29-1
j_gene: TRBJ2-1
d_gene: TRBD2
len: 15
abundance: -
CDR3aa: CSVPKGGSGRNEQFF
CDR3nt: TGCAGCGTTCCGAAGGGAGGTAGCGGGAGGAATGAGCAGTTCTTC

v_gene: TRBV11-2
j_gene: TRBJ1-1
d_gene: TRBD1
len: 17
abundance: -
CDR3aa: CASSSLLRTGVGTEAFF
CDR3nt: TGTGCCAGCAGCTCCCTCCTAAGGACAGGGGTGGGCACTGAAGCTTTCTTT

v_gene: TRBV7-9
j_gene: TRBJ1-6
d_gene: TRBD1
len: 14
abundance: -
CDR3aa: CASSHSPGGSPLHF
CDR3nt: TGTGCCAGCAGCCACAGTCCAGGGGGTTCACCCCTCCACTTT

v_gene: TRBV19
j_gene: TRBJ2-7
d_gene: TRBD1
len: 14
abundance: -
CDR3aa: CASSTYRDRDEQYF
CDR3nt: TGTGCCAGTAGTACGTACCGGGACAGGGACGAGCAGTACTTC

v_gene: TRBV11-2
j_gene: TRBJ1-2
d_gene: TRBD1
len: 15
abundance: -
CDR3aa: CASSVQGPANYGYTF
CDR3nt: TGTGCCAGCAGCGTACAGGGGCCAGCTAACTATGGCTACACCTTC